The subject of this entry is one T cell receptor beta chain. Its antigen is not known. One to two pinch biopsies were taken from the rectum during colonoscopy. This sample was taken from a study of pediatric ulcerative colitis. The assay was run at survey level. Profiling relied on immunoSEQ multiplex PCR, and the TCRdb table lists in-frame clones only, not all of them. Among tens of thousands of clones listed, about 75% were seen once. The study, taken as a whole, reports: Acute severe colitis showed lower rectal diversity from clonal expansions. All ulcerative colitis patients, but no controls, carried a couple of rectal clonotypes.

The material sequenced was gut tissue. The sequence was obtained from a boy younger than 18 with severe ulcerative colitis.

The CDR3 DNA reads TGCAGCGTTTCGACTAGCGGGGGTAGGGAGACCCAGTACTTC. Amino acid sequence: CSVSTSGGRETQYF. J is TRBJ2-5 and V is TRBV29-1; 12 bases match TRBD2. V lost 5 bases, J lost 5 bases, and 6 bases stayed unmatched. Germline V gene data show CDR1 as SQVTM and CDR2 as ANQGSEA. This CDR3 contains 14 residues.